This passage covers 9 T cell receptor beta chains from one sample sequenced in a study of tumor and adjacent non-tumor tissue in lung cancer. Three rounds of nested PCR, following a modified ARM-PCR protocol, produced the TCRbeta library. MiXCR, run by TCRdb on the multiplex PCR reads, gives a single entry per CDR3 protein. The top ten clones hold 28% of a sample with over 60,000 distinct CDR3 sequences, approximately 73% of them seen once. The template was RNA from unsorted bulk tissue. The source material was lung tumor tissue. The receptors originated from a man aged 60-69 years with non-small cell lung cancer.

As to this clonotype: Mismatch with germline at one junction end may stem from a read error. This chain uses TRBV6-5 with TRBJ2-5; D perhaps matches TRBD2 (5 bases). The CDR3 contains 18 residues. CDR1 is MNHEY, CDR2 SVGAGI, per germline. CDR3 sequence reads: CVSSYSLGRSEPGWTQCF. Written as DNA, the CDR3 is TGTGTCAGCAGTTACTCGTTGGGTCGTAGCGAGCCGGGGTGGACCCAGTGCTTC.

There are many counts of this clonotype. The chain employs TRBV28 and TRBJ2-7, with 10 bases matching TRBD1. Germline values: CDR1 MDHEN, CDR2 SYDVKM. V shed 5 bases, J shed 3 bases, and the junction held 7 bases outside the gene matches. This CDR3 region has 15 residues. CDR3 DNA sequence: TGTGCCAGCAGTGGCCCCGGGACAGGGGTCTACGAGCAGTACTTC. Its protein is CASSGPGTGVYEQYF. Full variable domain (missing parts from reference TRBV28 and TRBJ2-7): DVKVTQSSRYLVKRTGEKVFLECVQDMDHENMFWYRQDPGLGLRLIYFSYDVKMKEKGDIPEGYSVSREKKERFSLILESASTNQTSMYLCASSGPGTGVYEQYFGPGTRLTVT.

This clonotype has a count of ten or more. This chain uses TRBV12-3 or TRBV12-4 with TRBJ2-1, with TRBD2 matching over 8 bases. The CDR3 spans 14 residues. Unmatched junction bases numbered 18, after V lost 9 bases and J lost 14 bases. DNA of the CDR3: TGTGCCAGAAGTGCCTCTGGGACTAGAGGGAGAGAGTTCTTC. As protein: CARSASGTRGREFF.

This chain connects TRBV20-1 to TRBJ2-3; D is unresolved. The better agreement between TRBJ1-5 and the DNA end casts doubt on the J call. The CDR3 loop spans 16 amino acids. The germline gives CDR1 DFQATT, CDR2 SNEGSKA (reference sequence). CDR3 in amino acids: CSAEVAGGLGTDTQHF. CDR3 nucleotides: TGCAGTGCTGAAGTCGCGGGAGGGCTCGGTACAGATACGCAGCATTTT.

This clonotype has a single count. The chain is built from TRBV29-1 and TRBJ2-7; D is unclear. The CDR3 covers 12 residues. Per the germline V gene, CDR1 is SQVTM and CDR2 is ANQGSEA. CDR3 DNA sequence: TGCTGCATTGAAAAGTCTAGTGGCGAGCAGTACTTC. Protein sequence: CCIEKSSGEQYF.

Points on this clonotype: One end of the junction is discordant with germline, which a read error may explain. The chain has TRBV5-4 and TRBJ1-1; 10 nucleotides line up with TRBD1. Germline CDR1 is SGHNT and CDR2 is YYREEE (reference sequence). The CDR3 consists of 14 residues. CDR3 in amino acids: CASIWGQGNTEAFF. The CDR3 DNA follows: TGTGCCAGCATCTGGGGACAGGGGAACACTGAGGCTTTCTTT. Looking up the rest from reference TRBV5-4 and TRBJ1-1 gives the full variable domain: ETGVTQSPTHLIKTRGQQVTLRCSSQSGHNTVSWYQQALGQGPQFIFQYYREEENGRGNFPPRFSGLQFPNYSSELNVNALELDDSALYLCASIWGQGNTEAFFGQGTRLTVV.

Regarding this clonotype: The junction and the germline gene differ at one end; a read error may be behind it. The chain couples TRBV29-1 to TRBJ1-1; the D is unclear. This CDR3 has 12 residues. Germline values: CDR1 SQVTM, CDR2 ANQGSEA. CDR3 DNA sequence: TGCAGCGTTGTATCGTCGAACAGTGAAGCTTTCTTT. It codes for CSVVSSNSEAFF.

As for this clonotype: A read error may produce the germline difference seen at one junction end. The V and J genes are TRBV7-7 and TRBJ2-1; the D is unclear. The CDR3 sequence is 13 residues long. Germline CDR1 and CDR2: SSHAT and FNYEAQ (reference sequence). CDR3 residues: CASSLDAYNEQFF. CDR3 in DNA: TGTGCTAGCAGCTTAGATGCGTACAATGAGCAGTTCTTC. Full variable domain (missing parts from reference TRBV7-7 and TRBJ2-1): GAGVSQSPRYKVTKRGQDVTLRCDPISSHATLYWYQQALGQGPEFLTYFNYEAQPDKSGLPSDRFSAERPEGSISTLTIQRTEQRDSAMYRCASSLDAYNEQFFGPGTRLTVL.

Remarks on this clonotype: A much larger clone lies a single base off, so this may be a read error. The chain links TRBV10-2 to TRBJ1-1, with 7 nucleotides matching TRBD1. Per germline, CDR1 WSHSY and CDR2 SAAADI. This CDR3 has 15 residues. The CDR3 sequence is CASRDLGGSGTEVFF. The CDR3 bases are TGCGCCAGCAGGGACTTAGGGGGCTCGGGCACTGAAGTTTTCTTT.